The 21 T cell receptor beta chains below were found in one sample sequenced in a study of patients and donors after allogeneic stem cell transplantation. TCRdb passed the RT-PCR reads through MiXCR, listing each CDR3 protein once. The data contain more than 850,000 distinct CDR3 sequences, 15% to 20% of them singletons. Sequenced input: blood, either unsorted or a sorted T cell fraction (not recorded which). These receptors all stem from a human donor who was either an allogeneic HSCT recipient or a stem cell or donor lymphocyte infusion donor (not recorded which). It is not recorded whose cells these are; they may come from a transplant donor.

The chain links TRBV5-1 to TRBJ2-3; TRBD2 matches 11 bases. The junction had 2 bases not matched to a gene; V was cut back by 3 bases and J by 5 bases. CDR1 is SGHRS and CDR2 is YFSETQ in the germline V gene. The CDR3 contains 14 residues. The CDR3 coding sequence is TGCGCCAGCAGCTCAACTAGCGGGGGAGATACGCAGTATTTT. Translating gives CASSSTSGGDTQYF.

The genes are TRBV4-1 and TRBJ2-5, with 7 bases that match TRBD1. The CDR3 consists of 15 residues. Trimming at V came to 4 bases and at J to 1 base, leaving 6 bases not matched to a gene. Germline values: CDR1 MGHRA, CDR2 YSYEKL. DNA for the CDR3: TGCGCCAGCAGCCCATCGGGACAGATCCAAGAGACCCAGTACTTC. It codes for CASSPSGQIQETQYF.

The genes are TRBV30 and TRBJ1-5; 9 positions match TRBD1. CDR1 is GTSNPN, CDR2 SVGIG, per germline (reference sequence). V gave up 2 bases and J gave up 7 bases; unmatched junction bases: 6. This CDR3 comprises 14 residues. CDR3 bases: TGTGCCTGGAGTCCTACAGGGGGCGAACAGCCCCAGCATTTT. Its translation is CAWSPTGGEQPQHF.

The chain is built from TRBV27 and TRBJ2-1; 8 nucleotides match TRBD2. With V trimmed by 4 bases and J by 3 bases, 5 bases remained unmatched. Germline V gives CDR1 MNHEY, CDR2 SMNVEV (reference sequence). The CDR3 is made up of 15 amino acids. DNA for the CDR3: TGTGCCAGCAGTTATCCGGGACTAGACTACAATGAGCAGTTCTTC. It yields the protein CASSYPGLDYNEQFF.

This chain uses TRBV12-3 or TRBV12-4 with TRBJ1-2; possibly TRBD1 for D (5 bases). Trimming cost V 7 bases and J 0 bases, with 12 bases left between them. This CDR3 region has 14 residues. The CDR3 spells CASTFLDTNYGYTF. CDR3 nucleotide sequence: TGTGCCAGCACCTTTTTGGACACTAACTATGGCTACACCTTC.

This clonotype was detected only a few times. The V call is TRBV5-1, the J call TRBJ2-7; TRBD1 might be the D (5 bases). The CDR3 covers 15 residues. V shed 2 bases and J shed 2 bases, with 14 bases lying between them. Germline assignment: CDR1 SGHRS and CDR2 YFSETQ. CDR3 residues: CASSFGQSDPYEQYF. Written as DNA, the CDR3 is TGCGCCAGCAGCTTCGGACAATCAGATCCCTACGAGCAGTACTTC.

This chain connects TRBV7-9 to TRBJ2-7; weak D call: TRBD1 (6 bases). The CDR3 length is 14 residues. The V end lost 7 bases, the J end lost 2 bases, and 15 bases lay between the germline ends. Germline assignment: CDR1 SEHNR and CDR2 FQNEAQ (reference sequence). The CDR3 nucleotides read TGTGCCAGCACGGAGACAGGCACGACCTACGAGCAGTACTTC. Translation gives CASTETGTTYEQYF.

This clonotype showed up just a few times. This chain links TRBV15 with TRBJ1-1; TRBD1 might be the D (6 bases). This CDR3 is 16 amino acids long. V dropped 0 bases and J dropped 5 bases, with 16 bases sitting between them. CDR1 is LNHNV, CDR2 YYDKDF, per germline (reference sequence). The DNA for the CDR3 is TGTGCCACCAGCAGAGATCTAGGTCTGAGGGGGACTGAAGCTTTCTTT. It translates to CATSRDLGLRGTEAFF.

This clonotype was seen more than once but under ten times. The chain uses TRBV6-4 and TRBJ1-1, with 12 bases identical to TRBD1. Germline CDR1 is MRHNA and CDR2 is SNTAGT. J lost 5 bases, V lost 10 bases, and 11 bases had no gene match. CDR3 length equals 15 residues. For the CDR3, the DNA is TGTGCCATCTCCGGGACAGGGGGCTTCGGGACTGAAGCTTTCTTT. This codes for CAISGTGGFGTEAFF.

The chain couples TRBV20-1 to TRBJ2-3; D is undetermined. Germline CDR1 is DFQATT and CDR2 is SNEGSKA (reference sequence). With 2 bases removed from V and 9 bases from J, the gap between germline ends came to 6 bases. The CDR3 consists of 10 residues. The DNA of the CDR3 is TGCAGTGCTAGACAAGGGACGCAGTATTTT. Translation: CSARQGTQYF.

The chain combines TRBV4-1 with TRBJ1-2, with D maybe TRBD1 (5 bases). Germline V gene lookup returns CDR1 MGHRA and CDR2 YSYEKL. Trimming took off 1 base at V and 4 bases at J, with 10 bases between the two ends. The CDR3 contains 14 residues. As DNA, the CDR3 is TGCGCCAGCAGCCAAGTCGGGGGGAGCTATGGCTACACCTTC. Its protein product is CASSQVGGSYGYTF.

This clonotype was counted between two and nine times. The chain has TRBV29-1 and TRBJ1-1; D is unresolved. Trimming removed 3 bases at V and 1 base at J, with 6 bases between. Germline V gene sequence: CDR1 SQVTM, CDR2 ANQGSEA. The CDR3 is 12 amino acids. The CDR3 DNA follows: TGCAGCGTTGACTTCGGGAACACTGAAGCTTTCTTT. Residues: CSVDFGNTEAFF.

V is TRBV4-3 and J is TRBJ2-7; 7 positions match TRBD2. The CDR3 totals 15 residues. The germline V gene encodes CDR1 LGHNA and CDR2 YSLEER. Unmatched junction bases numbered 7, after V lost 4 bases and J lost 1 base. This CDR3 is CASSPGGVGSYEQYF. DNA of the CDR3: TGCGCCAGCAGCCCGGGGGGTGTAGGGTCCTACGAGCAGTACTTC.

This clonotype was counted only a few times. In nucleotides, the CDR3 is TGTGCCAGCAGTTCGACCGACAGGGACAGGGGGCGCGGTGATACGCAGTATTTT. It yields the protein CASSSTDRDRGRGDTQYF. This chain joins TRBV27 and TRBJ2-3; 12 bases align to TRBD1. After removal of 4 bases from V and 6 bases from J, the junction contained 14 bases not matched to a gene. The CDR3 contains 18 residues. Germline CDR1 and CDR2: MNHEY and SMNVEV (reference sequence).

The chain joins TRBV21-1 to TRBJ2-3; the table assigns TRBD2, which was not confirmed against the DNA. TRBV21-1 is described as a pseudogene. The CDR3 is made up of 16 amino acids. The CDR3 here is CASSGTSGRRGDTQYF. The DNA of the CDR3 is TGTGCCAGCAGCGGCACTAGCGGGAGGAGGGGAGATACGCAGTATTTT.

The chain is built from TRBV15 and TRBJ2-3; TRBD1 might be the D (6 bases). Germline V gene data show CDR1 as LNHNV and CDR2 as YYDKDF (reference sequence). The CDR3 extends over 18 amino acids. Trimming shortened V by 4 bases and J by 4 bases, and 24 bases separated the two germline ends. CDR3 DNA sequence: TGTGCCACCAGCACCCCCCGATACAGGGACCGGGGCTCAGATACGCAGTATTTT. Its protein is CATSTPRYRDRGSDTQYF.

The chain has TRBV6-1 and TRBJ1-1, with D maybe TRBD1 (5 bases). Trimming stripped 5 bases from V and 5 bases from J, with 21 bases between. CDR3 length: 16 residues. In germline, CDR1 is MNHNS, CDR2 SASEGT. The CDR3 protein is CASSRSRLGGETEAFF. CDR3 nucleotides: TGTGCCAGCAGTCGCAGTCGACTGGGAGGGGAGACTGAAGCTTTCTTT.

This sequence joins TRBV7-8 and TRBJ1-1; D is perhaps TRBD1 (5 bases). CDR1 is SGHVS and CDR2 is FQNEAQ in the germline V gene. CDR3 length: 16 amino acids. Trimming removed 5 bases at V and 1 base at J, with 17 bases between. CDR3 sequence: CASSQEDGAWNTEAFF. CDR3 DNA sequence: TGTGCCAGCAGCCAAGAAGATGGGGCATGGAACACTGAAGCTTTCTTT.

This clonotype appeared a few times. The chain links TRBV3-1 to TRBJ2-3; D uncertain. The V end was cut by 4 bases, the J end by 6 bases, with 17 bases between. Germline V gene sequence: CDR1 LGHDT, CDR2 YNNKEL (reference sequence). The CDR3 has 15 residues. CDR3: CASSPRLERSDTQYF. CDR3 coding DNA: TGTGCCAGCAGCCCACGACTGGAACGCTCGGATACGCAGTATTTT.

This clonotype came up a few times. The chain uses TRBV6-5 and TRBJ2-2, with D tentatively TRBD2 (6 bases). In germline, CDR1 is MNHEY, CDR2 SVGAGI. The CDR3 is made up of 15 amino acids. Trimming removed 2 bases at V and 3 bases at J, with 10 bases between. The CDR3: CASSYAGPYTGELFF. CDR3 in DNA: TGTGCCAGCAGTTACGCGGGGCCCTACACCGGGGAGCTGTTTTTT.

About this clonotype: Sequence at one end of the junction differs from germline and may be a read error. This chain joins TRBV6-1 and TRBJ2-1; D gene unclear. The CDR3 is 18 amino acids. The germline CDR1 and CDR2 sequences are MNHNS and SASEGT. The CDR3 nucleotides read TGTGCCAGCAGGGAAGGCCCGGTGCGCCCACTTTCCTACAATGAGCAGTTCTTC. Its translation: CASREGPVRPLSYNEQFF.